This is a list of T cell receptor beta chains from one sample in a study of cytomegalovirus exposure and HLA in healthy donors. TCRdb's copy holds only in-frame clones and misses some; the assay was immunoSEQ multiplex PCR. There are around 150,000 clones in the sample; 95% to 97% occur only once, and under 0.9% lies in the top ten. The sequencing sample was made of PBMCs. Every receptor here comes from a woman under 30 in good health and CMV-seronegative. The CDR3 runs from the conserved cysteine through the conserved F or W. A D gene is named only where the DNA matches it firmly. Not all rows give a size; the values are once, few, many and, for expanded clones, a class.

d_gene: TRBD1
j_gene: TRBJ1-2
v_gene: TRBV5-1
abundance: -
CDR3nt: TGCGCCAGCAGAATGACAGGGGAGCTTGGCTACACCTTC
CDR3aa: CASRMTGELGYTF

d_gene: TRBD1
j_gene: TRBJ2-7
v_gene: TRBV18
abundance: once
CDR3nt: TGTGCCAGCTCCTGGACAGGGGCTGTCTACGAGCAGTACTTC
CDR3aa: CASSWTGAVYEQYF

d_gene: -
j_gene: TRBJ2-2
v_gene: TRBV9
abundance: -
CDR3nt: TGTGCCAGCAGCATTAGCGCGGCCGGGGAGCTGTTTTTT
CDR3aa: CASSISAAGELFF

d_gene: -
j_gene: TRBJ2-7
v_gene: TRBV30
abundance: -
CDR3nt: TGTGCCTGGAGGGACTACTACGAGCAGTACTTC
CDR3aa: CAWRDYYEQYF

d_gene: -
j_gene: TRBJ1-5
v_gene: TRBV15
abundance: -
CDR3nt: TGTGCCACCAGCAGAGACGACAGAACCAATCAGCCCCAGCATTTT
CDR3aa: CATSRDDRTNQPQHF

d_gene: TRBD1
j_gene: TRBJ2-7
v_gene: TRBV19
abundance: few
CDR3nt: TGTGCCAGTAGTATTGGGACAGGGGGTCAATACGAGCAGTACTTC
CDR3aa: CASSIGTGGQYEQYF

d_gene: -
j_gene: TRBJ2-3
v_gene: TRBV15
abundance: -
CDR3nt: TGTGCCACCAGCAGAGACCTTAGTCCAGATACGCAGTATTTT
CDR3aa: CATSRDLSPDTQYF

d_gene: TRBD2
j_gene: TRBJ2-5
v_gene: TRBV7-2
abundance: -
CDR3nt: TGTGCCAGCAGCTTAGGAGGGAGGGCGGGGCTACAAGAGACCCAGTACTTC
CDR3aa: CASSLGGRAGLQETQYF

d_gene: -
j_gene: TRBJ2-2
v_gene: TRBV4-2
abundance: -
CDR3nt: TGTGCCAGCAGCCAAGATCCCGGGGGTCTGGGGGAGCTGTTTTTT
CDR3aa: CASSQDPGGLGELFF

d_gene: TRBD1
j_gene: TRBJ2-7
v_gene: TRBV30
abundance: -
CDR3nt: TGTGCCTGGAGTTCCGGGACAGGGGTCCACGAGCAGTACTTC
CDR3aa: CAWSSGTGVHEQYF

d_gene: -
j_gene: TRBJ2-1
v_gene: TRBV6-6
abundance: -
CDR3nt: TGTGCCAGCATGAATTGGCCAGGCAATGAGCAGTTCTTC
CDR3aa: CASMNWPGNEQFF

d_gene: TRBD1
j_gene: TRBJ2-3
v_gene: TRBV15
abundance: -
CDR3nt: TGTGCCACCAGCAGCACCGAGGGAAGGGGGCGGGATACGCAGTATTTT
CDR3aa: CATSSTEGRGRDTQYF

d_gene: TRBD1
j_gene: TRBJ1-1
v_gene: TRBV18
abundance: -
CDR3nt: TGTGCCAGCTCACGTGGACAGGGAATGAACACTGAAGCTTTCTTT
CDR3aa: CASSRGQGMNTEAFF

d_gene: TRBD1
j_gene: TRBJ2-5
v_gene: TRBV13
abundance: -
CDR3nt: TGTGCCAGCAGCTACCCCGGACAGGGGAGAGAGACCCAGTACTTC
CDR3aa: CASSYPGQGRETQYF

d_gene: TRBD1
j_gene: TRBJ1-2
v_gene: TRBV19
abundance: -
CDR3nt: TGTGCCAGTAGTCATACACGGGACAGTCGCTATGGCTACACCTTC
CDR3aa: CASSHTRDSRYGYTF

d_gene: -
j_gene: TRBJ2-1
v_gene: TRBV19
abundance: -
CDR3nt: TGTGCCAGTAGATCATATGAGGGTGGCTACAATGAGCAGTTCTTC
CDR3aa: CASRSYEGGYNEQFF

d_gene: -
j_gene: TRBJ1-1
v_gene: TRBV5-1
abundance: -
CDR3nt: TGCGCCAGCAGCTTGGAACAGGACACTGAAGCTTTCTTT
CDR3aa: CASSLEQDTEAFF

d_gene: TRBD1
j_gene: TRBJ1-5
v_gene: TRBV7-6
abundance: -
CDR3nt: TGTGCCAGCAGCCAGGGGGGAAGAGGCAGCAATCAGCCCCAGCATTTT
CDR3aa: CASSQGGRGSNQPQHF

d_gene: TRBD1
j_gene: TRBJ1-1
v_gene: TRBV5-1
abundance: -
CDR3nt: TGCGCCAGCAGCACCCCGACAGGGGCGAACACTGAAGCTTTCTTT
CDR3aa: CASSTPTGANTEAFF

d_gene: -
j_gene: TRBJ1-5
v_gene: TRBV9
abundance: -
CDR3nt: TGTGCCAGCAGCGTAACCGGGGAGGGCCAGCCCCAGCATTTT
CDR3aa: CASSVTGEGQPQHF

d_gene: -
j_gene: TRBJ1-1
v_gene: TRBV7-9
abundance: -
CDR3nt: TGTGCCAGCAGCTTAATCGGGGGTAGCGCTGAAGCTTTCTTT
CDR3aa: CASSLIGGSAEAFF

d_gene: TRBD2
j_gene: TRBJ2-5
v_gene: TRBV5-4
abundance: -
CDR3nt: TGTGCCAGCAGCTCGGGACTAGCGGGGCCGGGGACCCAGTACTTC
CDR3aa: CASSSGLAGPGTQYF

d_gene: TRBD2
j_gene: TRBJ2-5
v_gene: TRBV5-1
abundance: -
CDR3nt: TGCGCCAGCAGCTTGGGAACTAGCGTCCAAGAGACCCAGTACTTC
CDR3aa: CASSLGTSVQETQYF

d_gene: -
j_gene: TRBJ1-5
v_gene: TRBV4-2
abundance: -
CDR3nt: TGTGCCAGCAGCCCCGGTATACGACAATATAGCAATCAGCCCCAGCATTTT
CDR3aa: CASSPGIRQYSNQPQHF

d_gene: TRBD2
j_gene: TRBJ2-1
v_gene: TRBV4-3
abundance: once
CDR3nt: TGCGCCAGCAGCCAAGGGAGTGGCGGGGGGGCCTCCTACAATGAGCAGTTCTTC
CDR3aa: CASSQGSGGGASYNEQFF

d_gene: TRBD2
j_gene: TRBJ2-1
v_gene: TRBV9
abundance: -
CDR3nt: TGTGCCAGCAGCTCCCGACTAGCGGGGATTCACAATGAGCAGTTCTTC
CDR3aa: CASSSRLAGIHNEQFF

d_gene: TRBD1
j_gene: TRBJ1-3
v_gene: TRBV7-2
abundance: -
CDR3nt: TGTGCCAGCAGCTCCAGGACAGGAGGGGTGGGGGCTGGAAACACCATATATTTT
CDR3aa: CASSSRTGGVGAGNTIYF

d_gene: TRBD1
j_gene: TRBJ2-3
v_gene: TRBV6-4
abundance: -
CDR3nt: TGTGCCAGCAGTGACTCGAGGACAGGGGGCGGGATACCAGATACGCAGTATTTT
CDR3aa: CASSDSRTGGGIPDTQYF

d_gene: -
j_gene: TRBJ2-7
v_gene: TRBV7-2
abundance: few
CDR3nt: TGTGCCAGCAGCTTTCCAGGGAACGAGCAGTACTTC
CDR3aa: CASSFPGNEQYF

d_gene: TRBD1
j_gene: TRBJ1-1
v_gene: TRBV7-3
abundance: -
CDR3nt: TGTGCCAGCAGCCCCACAGGGGGTCAATCGAACACTGAAGCTTTCTTT
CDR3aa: CASSPTGGQSNTEAFF

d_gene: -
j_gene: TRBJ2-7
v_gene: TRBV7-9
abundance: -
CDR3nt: TGTGCCAGCAGCCCGGGGGGGAGACAGGGAACCTACGAGCAGTACTTC
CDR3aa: CASSPGGRQGTYEQYF

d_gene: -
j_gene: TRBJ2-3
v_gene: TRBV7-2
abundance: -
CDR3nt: TGTGCCAGCAGCTTAATTATCTTAGATACGCAGTATTTT
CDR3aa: CASSLIILDTQYF

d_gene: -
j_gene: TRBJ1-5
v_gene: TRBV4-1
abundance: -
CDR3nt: TGCGCCAGCAGCCAAACAGGATTTAGTCAGCCCCAGCATTTT
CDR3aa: CASSQTGFSQPQHF

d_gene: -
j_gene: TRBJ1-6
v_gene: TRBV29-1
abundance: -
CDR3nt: TGCAGCGTTGAAACTGAGGGAGGTTCACCCCTCCACTTT
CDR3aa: CSVETEGGSPLHF

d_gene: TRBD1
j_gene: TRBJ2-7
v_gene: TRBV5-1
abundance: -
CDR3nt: TGCGCCAGCAGCTTAGGGACAGGGAGCGGGAACGAGCAGTACTTC
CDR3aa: CASSLGTGSGNEQYF

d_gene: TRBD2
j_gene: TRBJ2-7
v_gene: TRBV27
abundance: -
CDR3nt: TGTGCCAGCAGTCCCCGGGGAGGGCTCCTCTACGAGCAGTACTTC
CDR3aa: CASSPRGGLLYEQYF